This T cell receptor (beta chain) stems from a study of PD-1 blockade in classical Hodgkin lymphoma. Autologous stem cell transplantation was followed by relapse in every patient, and brentuximab vedotin exposure varied. Investigators isolated CD4+ T cells from thawed PBMCs through magnetic negative selection. Study observations and caveats: Patients excluded were those beginning nivolumab under 1 year after ASCT. At C4D1, TCR diversity had climbed significantly for CD4+ cells, though not for CD8+ cells. Newly diagnosed patients reportedly had lower baseline TCR diversity than healthy donors. Partial responders and progressors had significantly lower baseline TCR diversity.

V dropped 1 base and J dropped 3 bases, with 19 bases sitting between them. The CDR3 extends over 18 amino acids. Germline CDR1 reads LNHDA; CDR2 reads SQIVND (reference sequence). Measured with immunoSEQ multiplex PCR; TCRdb has only the in-frame clones, and not every one. The data contain roughly 7,400 clones, more than 65% of them singletons. On this clone: Its target is not known.

The TCR comes from a human donor with classical Hodgkin lymphoma. The chain employs TRBV19 and TRBJ2-1; D possibly matches TRBD1 or TRBD2 (5 bases each). Sample: CD4+ T cells from blood, taken at baseline. The CDR3 is CASSIAPGKGTRYNEQFF. DNA of the CDR3: TGTGCCAGTAGTATAGCCCCAGGTAAGGGGACCCGCTACAATGAGCAGTTCTTC.